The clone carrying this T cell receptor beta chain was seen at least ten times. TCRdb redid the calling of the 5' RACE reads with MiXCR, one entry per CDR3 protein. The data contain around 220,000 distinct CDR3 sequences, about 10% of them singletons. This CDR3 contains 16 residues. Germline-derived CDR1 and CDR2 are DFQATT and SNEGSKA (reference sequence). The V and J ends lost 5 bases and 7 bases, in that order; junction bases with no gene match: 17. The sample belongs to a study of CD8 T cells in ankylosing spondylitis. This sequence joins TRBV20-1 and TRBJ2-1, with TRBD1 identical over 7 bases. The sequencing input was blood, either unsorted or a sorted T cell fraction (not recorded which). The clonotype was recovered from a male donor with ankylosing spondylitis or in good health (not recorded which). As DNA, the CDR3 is TGCAGTGCTCCTAACCCGCAGGGGGATACGGTGAATGAGCAGTTCTTC. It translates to CSAPNPQGDTVNEQFF.